Presented here are 32 T cell receptor beta chains from one specimen sequenced in a study of metastatic and nonmetastatic thyroid tumors. Each patient went into thyroid surgery without having received any treatment. TCRdb ran MiXCR on the PCR reads. The sample consists of tens of thousands of clones, around 21% of them appearing once. The sample taken for sequencing was blood. The receptors originated from a female donor with papillary thyroid cancer or a benign thyroid nodule (not recorded which). Some clones in this sample may be carry-over from other donors' samples.

About this clone: This sequence may be a read error, since a much larger clone differs from it by one base. The rearrangement uses TRBV12-3 or TRBV12-4 and TRBJ2-3, with D maybe TRBD2 (5 bases). This CDR3 contains 14 residues. With 5 bases removed from V and 9 bases from J, the gap between germline ends came to 18 bases. Here the CDR3 reads CASSPPTRLGTQYF. CDR3 sequence (DNA): TGTGCCAGCAGTCCCCCAACTAGATTGGGCACGCAGTATTTT.

The V gene is TRBV30, the J gene TRBJ2-7; no clear D. The germline V and J ends were trimmed by 2 bases and 2 bases, with 7 bases remaining between them. The germline V gene encodes CDR1 GTSNPN and CDR2 SVGIG (reference sequence). The CDR3 length is 12 residues. The CDR3 DNA follows: TGTGCCTGGAGTCACGGGCCCTACGAGCAGTACTTC. This codes for CAWSHGPYEQYF.

In this sample, this clone turned up many times. The rearrangement links TRBV7-9 to TRBJ2-1; a possible D gene is TRBD2 (6 bases). The V gene lost 5 bases and the J gene lost 7 bases, with 12 bases spanning the gap. The CDR3 is made up of 13 amino acids. The germline CDR1 and CDR2 sequences are SEHNR and FQNEAQ (reference sequence). The CDR3 sequence: CASSPGTDNEQFF. CDR3 sequence (DNA): TGTGCCAGCAGCCCCGGGACTGATAATGAGCAGTTCTTC.

This clone was counted many times. The rearrangement joins TRBV20-1 to TRBJ2-1, with D unresolved. V was shortened by 6 bases and J by 6 bases, with 15 bases between the two germline ends. The CDR3 consists of 13 residues. CDR1 DFQATT and CDR2 SNEGSKA come from the germline V gene (reference sequence). The CDR3 loop is CSADPDLGNEQFF. CDR3 nucleotide sequence: TGCAGTGCGGATCCGGACCTTGGCAATGAGCAGTTCTTC.

Details on this clone: Given a much more abundant clone one base away, this may be a read error. The V call is TRBV7-9, the J call TRBJ2-2; TRBD2 matches at 7 bases. Germline V gene lookup returns CDR1 SEHNR and CDR2 FQNEAQ (reference sequence). The CDR3 extends over 15 amino acids. Trimming removed 1 base from V and 3 bases from J; junction bases left unmatched: 2. The CDR3 loop is CASSLVLADTGELFF. In nucleotides, the CDR3 is TGTGCCAGCAGCTTAGTCCTAGCGGACACCGGGGAGCTGTTTTTT.

This clone was counted at least ten times. The CDR3 DNA follows: TGTGCCAGCAGTGCTAGCGGGAGTCCAGATACGCAGTATTTT. It translates to CASSASGSPDTQYF. V gene TRBV6-4 combines with J gene TRBJ2-3, with TRBD2 matching over 10 bases. V was clipped by 4 bases and J by 4 bases; unmatched bases: 2. CDR1 is MRHNA and CDR2 is SNTAGT in the germline V gene. The CDR3 is made up of 14 amino acids.

This clone was seen more than once but under ten times. The V gene is TRBV24-1, the J gene TRBJ2-7; TRBD2 matches at 14 bases. Germline CDR1 KGHDR, CDR2 SFDVKD. CDR3 length: 19 amino acids. V gave up 7 bases and J gave up 4 bases; unmatched junction bases: 17. The CDR3 sequence: CATSPGTSGRRVFWYEQYF. Here the CDR3 DNA reads TGTGCCACCAGCCCCGGGACTAGCGGGAGAAGAGTCTTTTGGTACGAGCAGTACTTC.

This clone appeared many times. The chain combines TRBV19 with TRBJ1-1; D gene ambiguous. The germline V gene has CDR1 LNHDA and CDR2 SQIVND (reference sequence). The length of the CDR3 is 14 residues. V was pared by 4 bases and J by 0 bases, with 9 bases between. The CDR3, as DNA: TGTGCCAGTAGTACTGTTCCCCTGAACACTGAAGCTTTCTTT. It is translated as CASSTVPLNTEAFF.

On this clone itself: A much larger clone differs by one base, so this may be a read error. The chain links TRBV9 to TRBJ2-5; no reliable D call. V gave up 3 bases and J gave up 0 bases, with 15 bases separating them. The CDR3 extends over 16 amino acids. Germline V gene lookup returns CDR1 SGDLS and CDR2 YYNGEE. CDR3 sequence (DNA): TGTGCCAGCAGCGATGGGCGGCTCCAGTACCAAGAGACCCAGTACTTC. It specifies CASSDGRLQYQETQYF.

On this clone: This CDR3 is missing its conserved last phenylalanine or tryptophan, likely due to a read error. This rearrangement joins TRBV2 to TRBJ1-3; 8 bases fit TRBD1. The CDR3 sequence is 15 residues long. CDR1 and CDR2 from the germline V gene are SNHLY and FYNNEI. V lost 6 bases, J lost 2 bases, and 6 bases stayed unmatched. In DNA form, the CDR3 reads TGTGCCAGCAGCGACCTGGACAGGGCTGGAAACACCATATATCTT. Its protein product is CASSDLDRAGNTIYL.

On this clone: The junction departs from germline at one end; a sequencing error may be responsible. This chain links TRBV20-1 with TRBJ2-6; D is uncertain. The CDR3 extends over 19 amino acids. The V gene's germline CDR1 is DFQATT and CDR2 SNEGSKA (reference sequence). DNA for the CDR3: TGCAGTGCTACCGGCGGAAATCGAACAACGAGCTATGGGGACAACGTCCTGACTTTC. This translates into CSATGGNRTTSYGDNVLTF.

The sample holds a few counts of this clone. The V gene is TRBV20-1, the J gene TRBJ2-5, with 11 nucleotides matching TRBD2. The junction had 7 bases not matched to a gene; V was cut back by 3 bases and J by 4 bases. CDR1 and CDR2 from the germline V gene are DFQATT and SNEGSKA (reference sequence). The CDR3 covers 15 residues. The CDR3 loop reads CSASQGLAVRETQYF. CDR3 nucleotides: TGCAGTGCTAGTCAGGGACTAGCGGTTAGAGAGACCCAGTACTTC.

In this sample, this clone turned up many times. This chain connects TRBV20-1 to TRBJ1-5; 7 nucleotides line up with TRBD1. Germline-derived CDR1 and CDR2 are DFQATT and SNEGSKA (reference sequence). The CDR3 is 14 residues long. Unmatched junction bases numbered 10, after V lost 7 bases and J lost 4 bases. The CDR3 DNA follows: TGCAGTGTCACCATACAGGGGAAGAATCAGCCCCAGCATTTT. Translation gives CSVTIQGKNQPQHF.

Note on this clone: A junction boundary mismatches the germline segment, possibly from a read error. CDR3 residues: CASIASGLHYCYTF. Here the CDR3 DNA reads TGTGCCAGCATCGCCTCCGGACTGCACTATTGCTACACCTTC. V and J are TRBV6-1 and TRBJ1-2; no clear D. Germline CDR1 and CDR2: MNHNS and SASEGT. This CDR3 is 14 amino acids long.

Concerning this clone itself: With a much larger clone just one base away, this may be a read error. The chain recombines TRBV10-3 with TRBJ2-7; TRBD1 is a possible D gene (6 bases). The CDR3 contains 18 residues. The V end lost 2 bases, the J end lost 10 bases, and 30 bases lay between the germline ends. Germline V CDR1 and CDR2: ENHRY, SYGVKD. The CDR3 loop reads CAISEPSSIAQGCFGQYF. For the CDR3, the DNA is TGTGCCATCAGTGAGCCTTCATCGATTGCACAGGGCTGTTTCGGACAGTACTTC.

The chain recombines TRBV27 with TRBJ2-5; TRBD1 agrees at 8 bases. V shed 10 bases, J shed 5 bases, and the junction held 12 bases outside the gene matches. Per germline, CDR1 MNHEY and CDR2 SMNVEV (reference sequence). The CDR3 covers 14 residues. The CDR3 nucleotides read TGTGCCAACATTCCAGCAGGGGGCTGGGAGACCCAGTACTTC. Translated, it gives CANIPAGGWETQYF.

This clone was recorded at least ten times. This chain links TRBV27 with TRBJ2-1; D unresolved. The length of the CDR3 is 12 residues. Trimming stripped 5 bases from V and 4 bases from J, with 6 bases between. CDR1 MNHEY and CDR2 SMNVEV come from the germline V gene (reference sequence). CDR3 residues: CASSHGYNEQFF. CDR3 nucleotides: TGTGCCAGCAGTCACGGGTACAATGAGCAGTTCTTC.

A word on this clone: At one boundary the junction diverges from the germline segment, which might be a read error. Within the sample, other DNA sequences also encode this same CDR3. The rearrangement links TRBV7-7 to TRBJ2-5; D is perhaps TRBD2 (5 bases). The CDR3 contains 14 residues. The germline gives CDR1 SSHAT, CDR2 FNYEAQ (reference sequence). CDR3: CASSLARGGETQYF. Here the CDR3 DNA reads TGTGCTAGCAGCTTAGCTCGGGGTGGAGAGACCCAGTACTTC.

The chain combines TRBV5-1 with TRBJ2-7; maybe TRBD2 (6 bases). CDR3 length equals 15 residues. V shed 4 bases and J shed 2 bases, with 16 bases lying between them. Germline assignment: CDR1 SGHRS and CDR2 YFSETQ. This CDR3 reads CASSHKGTAPYEQYF. The DNA of the CDR3 is TGCGCCAGCAGCCATAAGGGGACTGCACCCTACGAGCAGTACTTC.

The CDR3 DNA follows: TGCAGTGCCGGGACATTATACACCGCTTCCTACGAGCAGTACTTC. The encoded protein is CSAGTLYTASYEQYF. This chain joins TRBV20-1 and TRBJ2-7, with D tentatively TRBD1 (6 bases). Germline V gives CDR1 DFQATT, CDR2 SNEGSKA (reference sequence). This CDR3 region has 15 residues. The V and J ends lost 6 bases and 1 base respectively, with 19 bases between them.

This CDR3 reads CASSSRLAGIYNEQFF. The CDR3 coding sequence is TGTGCCAGCAGCTCCCGACTAGCGGGAATATACAATGAGCAGTTCTTC. The chain joins TRBV11-2 to TRBJ2-1; 11 positions agree with TRBD2. Trimming took 4 bases from V and 4 from J; bases not matched to a gene: 6. This CDR3 is built from 16 residues. Germline values: CDR1 SGHAT, CDR2 FQNNGV.

This clone was seen ten or more times. The J gene is TRBJ1-1, the V gene TRBV20-1; no reliable D call. This CDR3 is built from 13 residues. Germline V lookup: CDR1 DFQATT, CDR2 SNEGSKA (reference sequence). Here the CDR3 reads CSPNGPSGYEAFF. The CDR3, as DNA: TGCAGCCCTAACGGGCCGTCCGGATATGAAGCTTTCTTT.

By share, this clone ranks as medium-sized. The chain recombines TRBV6-1 with TRBJ1-6, with D perhaps matching TRBD1 (5 bases). Trimming took off 5 bases at V and 4 bases at J, with 9 bases between the two ends. CDR1 is MNHNS and CDR2 is SASEGT in the germline V gene. The CDR3 has 14 residues. CDR3 sequence: CASSQEGYNSPLHF. The CDR3 DNA follows: TGTGCCAGCAGTCAGGAGGGGTATAATTCACCCCTCCACTTT.

The V gene is TRBV6-1, the J gene TRBJ2-5; maybe TRBD1 (6 bases). Germline CDR1 is MNHNS and CDR2 is SASEGT. Trimming stripped 6 bases from V and 3 bases from J, with 17 bases between. This CDR3 contains 15 residues. The CDR3 reads CASRLQGDRKETQYF. The CDR3 DNA reads TGTGCCAGCAGACTACAGGGTGACAGGAAAGAGACCCAGTACTTC.

In its sample, this clone was seen a few times. V gene TRBV27 combines with J gene TRBJ2-2; D is perhaps TRBD1 or TRBD2 (5 bases each). V gave up 10 bases and J gave up 8 bases, with 20 bases separating them. The germline V gene encodes CDR1 MNHEY and CDR2 SMNVEV (reference sequence). The length of the CDR3 is 14 residues. The DNA for the CDR3 is TGTGCCAACAGAGCCGGGGCAGAGGGAGGGGAGCTGTTTTTT. Translated, it gives CANRAGAEGGELFF.

There are many counts of this clone. This rearrangement joins TRBV12-5 to TRBJ2-3; TRBD2 agrees at 9 bases. Germline CDR1 is LGHNT and CDR2 is FRNRAP. V shed 0 bases and J 0 bases; nucleotides not matched to a gene: 16. This CDR3 is built from 21 residues. The CDR3 spells CASGLVLLRLAGPLSTDTQYF. Here the CDR3 DNA reads TGTGCTAGTGGTTTGGTACTGTTGAGGCTAGCGGGACCCCTAAGCACAGATACGCAGTATTTT. Variable domain in full (rest from reference TRBV12-5 and TRBJ2-3): DARVTQTPRHKVTEMGQEVTMRCQPILGHNTVFWYRQTMMQGLELLAYFRNRAPLDDSGMPKDRFSAEMPDATLATLKIQPSEPRDSAVYFCASGLVLLRLAGPLSTDTQYFGPGTRLTVL.

In its sample, this clone was seen many times. V usage is TRBV10-2 and J usage is TRBJ2-5; 10 bases map to TRBD2. The CDR3 is 15 residues long. The V gene end was trimmed by 3 bases and the J gene end by 4 bases; junction bases not matched to a gene: 5. CDR1 and CDR2 (germline): WSHSY, SAAADI. This chain's CDR3 is CASSESTSGIETQYF. CDR3 nucleotides: TGCGCCAGCAGTGAAAGTACTAGCGGGATAGAGACCCAGTACTTC.

This clone was detected only once. This chain's CDR3 is CASSLSPSGGSTGELFF. CDR3 bases: TGCGCCAGCAGCTTGAGCCCTAGCGGGGGGTCGACCGGGGAGCTGTTTTTT. The chain links TRBV5-1 to TRBJ2-2; 11 bases match TRBD2. J was trimmed by 5 bases and V by 1 base; bases with no gene match: 7. The CDR3 sequence is 17 residues long. The germline gives CDR1 SGHRS, CDR2 YFSETQ.

This clone showed up many times. This chain links TRBV30 with TRBJ2-3, with D tentatively TRBD1 (5 bases). Germline V gives CDR1 GTSNPN, CDR2 SVGIG (reference sequence). V lost 4 bases and J 5 bases, leaving 13 bases between the germline ends. This CDR3 region has 13 residues. The CDR3 DNA reads as TGTGCCTGGACCACACAGGATAAAGATACGCAGTATTTT. Residues: CAWTTQDKDTQYF.

The chain has TRBV7-2 and TRBJ1-5; D unresolved. Trimming cost V 4 bases and J 9 bases, with 16 bases left between them. The CDR3 consists of 14 residues. Germline V gene data show CDR1 as SGHTA and CDR2 as FQGNSA. The CDR3 loop reads CASSSRGLGAPQHF. The CDR3 coding sequence is TGTGCCAGCAGCTCACGTGGCCTAGGAGCGCCCCAGCATTTT.

The gene calls are TRBV6-1 and TRBJ1-1; tentative D call: TRBD1 (6 bases). CDR1 MNHNS and CDR2 SASEGT come from the germline V gene. This CDR3 spans 14 amino acids. Trimming left V 9 bases short and J 4 bases short, with 18 bases between. CDR3 bases: TGTGCCAGTTCTCAGGGGCGGGGGAGCACTGAAGCTTTCTTT. Translating gives CASSQGRGSTEAFF.

As DNA, the CDR3 is TGTGCCAGCAGTTACTCGGGACTAGCGGGAGGGGGTTCCGGGGAGCTGTTTTTT. Translating it yields CASSYSGLAGGGSGELFF. The J gene is TRBJ2-2, the V gene TRBV6-6; 16 bases match TRBD2. From germline, CDR1 is MNHNY and CDR2 SVGAGI (reference sequence). The V gene end was trimmed by 0 bases and the J gene end by 6 bases; junction bases not matched to a gene: 4. The CDR3 sequence is 18 residues long.